These T cell receptor beta chains were read from a single sample in a study of beta chain features in type 1 diabetes. Only in-frame clones appear in the TCRdb table, and some are missing; sequencing was by immunoSEQ multiplex PCR. The sample holds about 650,000 clones; around 12% are singletons and the top ten take around 0.12%. The sequenced sample was naive CD4+ T cells from blood. These receptors all stem from a man younger than 45 with type 1 diabetes. Each CDR3 is given with its conserved first and last residue. Fields, in order: CDR3 DNA, CDR3 protein, J gene, clone size, D gene, V gene. D genes are given only for firm matches. Clone sizes are given selectively: once, few, many, or a class where the clone is expanded.

CDR3nt: TGTGCCAGCAGCTCCCCGGGACTGTCTACAGATACGCAGTATTTT
CDR3aa: CASSSPGLSTDTQYF
j_gene: TRBJ2-3
abundance: few
d_gene: .
v_gene: TRBV4-2

CDR3nt: TGTGCCAGCAGCTTTGGGAGTACTGGGGCCAACGTCCTGACTTTC
CDR3aa: CASSFGSTGANVLTF
j_gene: TRBJ2-6
abundance: few
d_gene: .
v_gene: TRBV7-9

CDR3nt: TGTGCCTGGAGTCTGAGTAACTATGGCTACACCTTC
CDR3aa: CAWSLSNYGYTF
j_gene: TRBJ1-2
abundance: .
d_gene: .
v_gene: TRBV30

CDR3nt: TGTGCCAGCATGTCGGGGAGTCAGCCCCAGCATTTT
CDR3aa: CASMSGSQPQHF
j_gene: TRBJ1-5
abundance: .
d_gene: .
v_gene: TRBV28

CDR3nt: TGTGCCAGCAGCTTGATGGGACAGAAAGAGACCCAGTACTTC
CDR3aa: CASSLMGQKETQYF
j_gene: TRBJ2-5
abundance: .
d_gene: TRBD1
v_gene: TRBV5-4

CDR3nt: TGCAGCGTTGACAGGACCACCGGGGAGCTGTTTTTT
CDR3aa: CSVDRTTGELFF
j_gene: TRBJ2-2
abundance: .
d_gene: .
v_gene: TRBV29-1

CDR3nt: TGTGCCAGCAGCTTGGATTCCAGGGACTGGCATTTT
CDR3aa: CASSLDSRDWHF
j_gene: TRBJ1-5
abundance: few
d_gene: .
v_gene: TRBV5-6

CDR3nt: TGTGCCAGCAGCCCCAGGGCTGAGGGGCGTATTGAGTATTTT
CDR3aa: CASSPRAEGRIEYF
j_gene: TRBJ2-3
abundance: few
d_gene: .
v_gene: TRBV14

CDR3nt: TGCGCCAGCAGTGAGACAAGCCGGGAGAGCCCAGATACGCAGTATTTT
CDR3aa: CASSETSRESPDTQYF
j_gene: TRBJ2-3
abundance: .
d_gene: .
v_gene: TRBV10-1

CDR3nt: TGTGCCAGCGGGGACAGGGGGACCTATGGCTACACCTTC
CDR3aa: CASGDRGTYGYTF
j_gene: TRBJ1-2
abundance: few
d_gene: TRBD1
v_gene: TRBV7-3

CDR3nt: TGCAGCGTTTATAGGTCTGAAAAACTGTTTTTT
CDR3aa: CSVYRSEKLFF
j_gene: TRBJ1-4
abundance: .
d_gene: .
v_gene: TRBV29-1

CDR3nt: TGTGCCAGCAGTACAGCGCTAGCGGGGGAGGAGACCCAGTACTTC
CDR3aa: CASSTALAGEETQYF
j_gene: TRBJ2-5
abundance: few
d_gene: TRBD2
v_gene: TRBV6-5

CDR3nt: TGTGCCAGCAGCTTGTATGGGGGTTCCGAGCAGTACTTC
CDR3aa: CASSLYGGSEQYF
j_gene: TRBJ2-7
abundance: few
d_gene: .
v_gene: TRBV7-9

CDR3nt: TGTGCCTGGAGAAGGGACCCCCCTCACACTGAAGCTTTCTTT
CDR3aa: CAWRRDPPHTEAFF
j_gene: TRBJ1-1
abundance: few
d_gene: .
v_gene: TRBV30

CDR3nt: TGTGCCAGCAGTTTACCGGGGGGCGGAGAGACCCAGTACTTC
CDR3aa: CASSLPGGGETQYF
j_gene: TRBJ2-5
abundance: few
d_gene: .
v_gene: TRBV28

CDR3nt: TGCGCCAGCAGCCATGTGGGAAGTGGTTCACCCCTCCACTTT
CDR3aa: CASSHVGSGSPLHF
j_gene: TRBJ1-6
abundance: few
d_gene: .
v_gene: TRBV4-3

CDR3nt: TGTGCCAGCAGTGATCCCAAGGGGGAGCTGTTTTTT
CDR3aa: CASSDPKGELFF
j_gene: TRBJ2-2
abundance: few
d_gene: .
v_gene: TRBV2

CDR3nt: TGTGCCAGCAGCGTAGTAGGATCAAATTCACCCCTCCACTTT
CDR3aa: CASSVVGSNSPLHF
j_gene: TRBJ1-6
abundance: few
d_gene: .
v_gene: TRBV9

CDR3nt: TGTGCCAGCAGCTCACTCCGCAGCGGGGGCAACTACAATGAGCAGTTCTTC
CDR3aa: CASSSLRSGGNYNEQFF
j_gene: TRBJ2-1
abundance: few
d_gene: TRBD2
v_gene: TRBV7-2

CDR3nt: TGTGCCAGCAGCCTCACAGGGGTGGAGCGTGAAAAACTGTTTTTT
CDR3aa: CASSLTGVEREKLFF
j_gene: TRBJ1-4
abundance: .
d_gene: TRBD1
v_gene: TRBV6-5

CDR3nt: TGTGCCAGCAGAGGAGGGGGCAGCTCTGGGGCCAACGTCCTGACTTTC
CDR3aa: CASRGGGSSGANVLTF
j_gene: TRBJ2-6
abundance: .
d_gene: .
v_gene: TRBV27

CDR3nt: TGTGCCACCAGACAGAGTAAGGCCTATGGCTACACCTTC
CDR3aa: CATRQSKAYGYTF
j_gene: TRBJ1-2
abundance: few
d_gene: .
v_gene: TRBV19

CDR3nt: TGTGCCAGCAGCTCCCCCACCGGGACTAGCGGGGCCAATACGCAGTATTTT
CDR3aa: CASSSPTGTSGANTQYF
j_gene: TRBJ2-3
abundance: .
d_gene: TRBD2
v_gene: TRBV7-9

CDR3nt: TGTGCCAGCAGCTTCGGAAACACCATATATTTT
CDR3aa: CASSFGNTIYF
j_gene: TRBJ1-3
abundance: .
d_gene: .
v_gene: TRBV7-6

CDR3nt: TGTGCCAGCAGTTACTCGCCGGGCAGGGAGACCCAGTACTTC
CDR3aa: CASSYSPGRETQYF
j_gene: TRBJ2-5
abundance: .
d_gene: .
v_gene: TRBV6-5

CDR3nt: TGCAGCGTTGGGATAGGCAATGAGCAGTTCTTC
CDR3aa: CSVGIGNEQFF
j_gene: TRBJ2-1
abundance: .
d_gene: .
v_gene: TRBV29-1

CDR3nt: TGTGCCAGCAGCTTAAGTCGGGGGGGCCTGGAGACCCAGTACTTC
CDR3aa: CASSLSRGGLETQYF
j_gene: TRBJ2-5
abundance: .
d_gene: TRBD2
v_gene: TRBV7-2

CDR3nt: TGTGCCAGCAGAGGGACAGGGGAAGGCTACACCTTC
CDR3aa: CASRGTGEGYTF
j_gene: TRBJ1-2
abundance: .
d_gene: TRBD1
v_gene: TRBV27

CDR3nt: TGCGCCAGCAGCCAAACAGGGGCACGGGAAAAACTGTTTTTT
CDR3aa: CASSQTGAREKLFF
j_gene: TRBJ1-4
abundance: many
d_gene: TRBD1
v_gene: TRBV4-3

CDR3nt: TGTGCCAGCAGCTTATGGCTAAGCGTTTTCCCCCACGAGCAGTACTTC
CDR3aa: CASSLWLSVFPHEQYF
j_gene: TRBJ2-7
abundance: .
d_gene: .
v_gene: TRBV7-9

CDR3nt: TGTGCCAGCAGCTCGCGTGGCGGGGACACCGGGGAGCTGTTTTTT
CDR3aa: CASSSRGGDTGELFF
j_gene: TRBJ2-2
abundance: .
d_gene: .
v_gene: TRBV4-2

CDR3nt: TGTGCCAGCAGCGTCCTCCCCGGGCCCCTCGAGGATGAAAAACTGTTTTTT
CDR3aa: CASSVLPGPLEDEKLFF
j_gene: TRBJ1-4
abundance: few
d_gene: .
v_gene: TRBV9

CDR3nt: TGTGCCAGCAGCCCCACGAGGGGCAGCAGCTCCTACAATGAGCAGTTCTTC
CDR3aa: CASSPTRGSSSYNEQFF
j_gene: TRBJ2-1
abundance: .
d_gene: .
v_gene: TRBV7-3

CDR3nt: TGTGCCAGCAGCCCAAGTCAAGGAAACACCATATATTTT
CDR3aa: CASSPSQGNTIYF
j_gene: TRBJ1-3
abundance: .
d_gene: .
v_gene: TRBV25-1

CDR3nt: TGTGCTAGTGGTTTGGGCAGGGGGACCACCGGGGAGACCCAGTACTTC
CDR3aa: CASGLGRGTTGETQYF
j_gene: TRBJ2-5
abundance: .
d_gene: TRBD1
v_gene: TRBV12-5

CDR3nt: TGTGCCAGCAGCTTCCTAGCGGGGGGGCGAGGCACAGATACGCAGTATTTT
CDR3aa: CASSFLAGGRGTDTQYF
j_gene: TRBJ2-3
abundance: .
d_gene: TRBD2
v_gene: TRBV7-2

CDR3nt: TGTGCCAGCAGCCCCAGGGCAGGGCCAGAAGGGCAGTACTTC
CDR3aa: CASSPRAGPEGQYF
j_gene: TRBJ2-7
abundance: few
d_gene: .
v_gene: TRBV7-2

CDR3nt: TGTGCCAGCAGCTTAACCCCTGTGAGGGCTGGAAACACCATATATTTT
CDR3aa: CASSLTPVRAGNTIYF
j_gene: TRBJ1-3
abundance: .
d_gene: .
v_gene: TRBV7-2

CDR3nt: TGCAGCGTTGAACAGGGGGCAGGGAACATTCAGTACTTC
CDR3aa: CSVEQGAGNIQYF
j_gene: TRBJ2-4
abundance: .
d_gene: TRBD1
v_gene: TRBV29-1

CDR3nt: TGTGCCAGCAGCTTACGACTAGCGGGGGACTACGAGCAGTACTTC
CDR3aa: CASSLRLAGDYEQYF
j_gene: TRBJ2-7
abundance: few
d_gene: TRBD2
v_gene: TRBV7-2

CDR3nt: TGTGCCAGCAGTGGTCATGGGACAGGGTTCGACGGCTACACCTTC
CDR3aa: CASSGHGTGFDGYTF
j_gene: TRBJ1-2
abundance: few
d_gene: TRBD1
v_gene: TRBV25-1

CDR3nt: TGTGCCAGCAGCCCGGACAGAAAAGAGACCCAGTACTTC
CDR3aa: CASSPDRKETQYF
j_gene: TRBJ2-5
abundance: .
d_gene: .
v_gene: TRBV7-2

CDR3nt: TGTGCCAGCAGCAATGGACTAGCGGGGGCCTACGAGCAGTACTTC
CDR3aa: CASSNGLAGAYEQYF
j_gene: TRBJ2-7
abundance: few
d_gene: TRBD2
v_gene: TRBV5-4

CDR3nt: TGTGCCAGCAGCCTACAGGGGATTCAGTCCGCAGATAATTCACCCCTCCACTTT
CDR3aa: CASSLQGIQSADNSPLHF
j_gene: TRBJ1-6
abundance: few
d_gene: TRBD1
v_gene: TRBV7-2

CDR3nt: TGTGCCAGCAGCCAGGGAAATGAAAAACTGTTTTTT
CDR3aa: CASSQGNEKLFF
j_gene: TRBJ1-4
abundance: few
d_gene: .
v_gene: TRBV6-5

CDR3nt: TGTGCCAGCAGTTTGGTTCTGCCGAACACCGGGGAGCTGTTTTTT
CDR3aa: CASSLVLPNTGELFF
j_gene: TRBJ2-2
abundance: .
d_gene: .
v_gene: TRBV6-5

CDR3nt: TGTGCCAGCACCTCAATACCAGGCGAGCAGTTCTTC
CDR3aa: CASTSIPGEQFF
j_gene: TRBJ2-1
abundance: few
d_gene: .
v_gene: TRBV28

CDR3nt: TGTGCCAGCAGCCCAAGTAAACTAGCGGGGCGCCAGAAAAACATTCAGTACTTC
CDR3aa: CASSPSKLAGRQKNIQYF
j_gene: TRBJ2-4
abundance: .
d_gene: TRBD2
v_gene: TRBV27

CDR3nt: TGCGCCAGCAGCCTGACGGTAGGCTCTGGGGCCAACGTCCTGACTTTC
CDR3aa: CASSLTVGSGANVLTF
j_gene: TRBJ2-6
abundance: .
d_gene: .
v_gene: TRBV4-3

CDR3nt: TGCGCCAGCAGCCCGGACAGAAACTATGGCTACACCTTC
CDR3aa: CASSPDRNYGYTF
j_gene: TRBJ1-2
abundance: .
d_gene: .
v_gene: TRBV5-1

CDR3nt: TGTGCCAGCAGCTTAGGAGGGCGTAGCAATCAGCCCCAGCATTTT
CDR3aa: CASSLGGRSNQPQHF
j_gene: TRBJ1-5
abundance: .
d_gene: .
v_gene: TRBV7-8

CDR3nt: TGCAGCGCAAGGCTCGGGTTTTCCAAAAACATTCAGTACTTC
CDR3aa: CSARLGFSKNIQYF
j_gene: TRBJ2-4
abundance: few
d_gene: .
v_gene: TRBV29-1

CDR3nt: TGCAGCTCTTCCGTTGGGCTGGACACTGAAGCTTTCTTT
CDR3aa: CSSSVGLDTEAFF
j_gene: TRBJ1-1
abundance: .
d_gene: .
v_gene: TRBV29-1

CDR3nt: TGTGCCAGCCCGGGACAGCTCTATGGCTACACCTTC
CDR3aa: CASPGQLYGYTF
j_gene: TRBJ1-2
abundance: .
d_gene: TRBD1
v_gene: TRBV7-9